These 8 T cell receptor beta chains were all obtained from the same sample, sequenced in a study of identical twins. TCRdb reanalysed the 5' RACE reads using MiXCR and keeps one entry per CDR3 protein. The profile covers 300,000 to 400,000 distinct CDR3 sequences, with around 9.7% appearing a single time and 8% to 10% taken by the ten largest. Specimen: naive T cells sorted from blood. These receptor sequences come from a woman aged 50 to 60 in good health.

This clonotype occurred a few times. The chain uses TRBV29-1 and TRBJ2-3; 9 bases align to TRBD1. The germline V gene encodes CDR1 SQVTM and CDR2 ANQGSEA. Trimming took 0 bases from V and 5 from J; bases not matched to a gene: 12. The CDR3 is 17 residues long. The chain's CDR3 is CSVEDPGQGKSRDTQYF. In DNA form, the CDR3 reads TGCAGCGTTGAAGACCCAGGACAGGGGAAAAGCCGAGATACGCAGTATTTT.

This clonotype was detected ten times or more. The rearrangement joins TRBV20-1 to TRBJ2-7; a possible D gene is TRBD1 (5 bases). Germline CDR1 reads DFQATT; CDR2 reads SNEGSKA (reference sequence). The V gene lost 0 bases and the J gene lost 5 bases, with 14 bases spanning the gap. CDR3 size: 14 residues. CDR3 nucleotide sequence: TGCAGTGCTAGAGATACTAAGCAGGGTAACGAGCAGTACTTC. Amino acids: CSARDTKQGNEQYF.

The J gene is TRBJ2-1, the V gene TRBV5-6, with D tentatively TRBD2 (6 bases). The CDR3 sequence is 19 residues long. V lost 0 bases to trimming and J lost 9 bases, with 28 bases between them. Germline lookup yields CDR1 SGHDT and CDR2 YYEEEE. The CDR3 nucleotides read TGTGCCAGCAGCTTGGGGTCGGCGGCGGGACGCCCGATCGGGACTGAGCAGTTCTTC. Translation gives CASSLGSAAGRPIGTEQFF.

The table lists this clonotype with many counts. The chain carries TRBV20-1 and TRBJ2-1, with D tentatively TRBD1 (6 bases). The CDR3 loop spans 13 amino acids. V lost 2 bases and J 9 bases, leaving 14 bases between the germline ends. Germline V lookup: CDR1 DFQATT, CDR2 SNEGSKA (reference sequence). The CDR3 sequence: CSARPPGRGEQFF. CDR3 sequence (DNA): TGCAGTGCTAGACCCCCTGGCAGGGGTGAGCAGTTCTTC.

This clonotype was observed a handful of times. The chain combines TRBV10-3 with TRBJ2-5; D may be TRBD1 or TRBD2 (5 bases each). CDR3 size: 14 residues. Germline V gives CDR1 ENHRY, CDR2 SYGVKD. Trimming took off 3 bases at V and 4 bases at J, with 12 bases between the two ends. CDR3 residues: CAISDVGVGETQYF. CDR3 DNA: TGTGCCATCAGTGACGTGGGGGTAGGAGAGACCCAGTACTTC.

The chain employs TRBV24-1 and TRBJ2-1; 8 nucleotides match TRBD1. The CDR3 runs to 16 residues. Per the germline V gene, CDR1 is KGHDR and CDR2 is SFDVKD. Trimming at V came to 1 base and at J to 11 bases, leaving 12 bases not matched to a gene. In DNA, the CDR3 is TGTGCCACCAGTGATTTCGGAAGGACAGGGAGTTTGCAGCAGTTCTTC. As protein: CATSDFGRTGSLQQFF.

This clonotype was observed a handful of times. Here the CDR3 reads CASRTPGHGYTF. CDR3 sequence (DNA): TGTGCCAGCAGAACCCCGGGACATGGCTACACCTTC. The rearrangement joins TRBV27 to TRBJ1-2; maybe TRBD1 (5 bases). The CDR3 extends over 12 amino acids. Germline V gene data show CDR1 as MNHEY and CDR2 as SMNVEV (reference sequence). The V gene lost 6 bases and the J gene lost 6 bases, with 11 bases spanning the gap.

The chain couples TRBV5-6 to TRBJ2-5; D ambiguous. Trimming left V 1 base short and J 5 bases short, with 12 bases between. The CDR3 runs to 14 residues. Germline values: CDR1 SGHDT, CDR2 YYEEEE. CDR3 coding DNA: TGTGCCAGCAGCTTGCCGTCCGGGTTTGAGACCCAGTACTTC. It codes for CASSLPSGFETQYF.